The source of this T cell receptor beta chain is a study of shared clonotypes between healthy human individuals. Study-wide results and caveats: Sharing of clonotypes among donors was expected to vary with sequencing depth.

As regards this clone: Its cognate antigen is unknown.

The table came from immunoSEQ multiplex PCR; TCRdb's copy has only in-frame clones and leaves some out. The sample lists over 2 million clones, 80% to 95% occurring once. V lost 2 bases, J lost 6 bases, and 11 bases lay in between. The CDR3 covers 13 residues. CDR1 is MNHEY, CDR2 SVGAGI, per germline. This rearrangement joins TRBV6-5 to TRBJ2-7, with a possible D match to TRBD2 (5 bases). Sequencing was carried out using naive CD4+ T cells from PBMCs. Subset in this sample: CD45RA+ positively selected. This clonotype was sampled from a man younger than 35 in good health. Some clones in this sample may be carry-over from other donors' samples. The CDR3 reads CASSYRGPREQYF. In DNA form, the CDR3 reads TGTGCCAGCAGTTACAGAGGGCCTCGCGAGCAGTACTTC.